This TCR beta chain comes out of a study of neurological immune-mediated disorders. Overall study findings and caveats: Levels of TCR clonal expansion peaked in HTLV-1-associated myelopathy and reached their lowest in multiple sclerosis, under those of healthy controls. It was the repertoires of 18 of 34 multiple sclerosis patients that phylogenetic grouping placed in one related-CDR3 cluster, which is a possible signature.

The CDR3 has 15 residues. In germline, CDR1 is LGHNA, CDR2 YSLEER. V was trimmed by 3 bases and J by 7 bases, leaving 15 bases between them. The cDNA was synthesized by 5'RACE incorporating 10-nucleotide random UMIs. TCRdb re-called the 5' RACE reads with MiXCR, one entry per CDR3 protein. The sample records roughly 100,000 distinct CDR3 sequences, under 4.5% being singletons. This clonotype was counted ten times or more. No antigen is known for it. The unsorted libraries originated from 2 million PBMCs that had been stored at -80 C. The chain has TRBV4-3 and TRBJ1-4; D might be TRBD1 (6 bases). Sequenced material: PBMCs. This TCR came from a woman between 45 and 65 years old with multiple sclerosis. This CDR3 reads CASSQTGVNGEKLFF. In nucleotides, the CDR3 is TGCGCCAGCAGCCAGACAGGAGTTAATGGTGAAAAACTGTTTTTT.